This TCR beta chain was recovered during a study of tissue T cells after allogeneic stem cell transplantation. By sample share, this clone is medium-sized (0.01 to 0.1%). What it binds is unknown. The germline and genes are mouse ones. Coverage ceases 1 residue before the CDR3 finishes, and the germline J gene fills in the end. The time point was: mouse harvest day 14 after allogeneic transplant. The graft held 10^6 splenic CD5+ T cells and 10^7 T-cell-depleted bone marrow cells. B6 (H2b) cells into BALB/c (H2d) mice; tissues taken at day 7 or 14. TCRbeta CDR3 was sequenced at survey depth with template counts. Profiled with immunoSEQ multiplex PCR; TCRdb holds only in-frame clones, not every one. The repertoire includes some 9,300 clones, under 40% of them detected once, and roughly 5% sits in the top ten. Germline lookup yields CDR1 SNHLY and CDR2 FYNGKV (reference sequence). Trimming cost V 3 bases and J 7 bases, with 10 bases left between them. This CDR3 contains 12 residues.

Study-level points and caveats: Blood and spleen captured only part of the tissue TCR repertoire. Anatomically similar tissues had similar TCR repertoires within each patient.

Input material: skin. This receptor was identified in a female BALB/c mouse given C57BL/6 T cells with graft-versus-host disease after an allogeneic hematopoietic cell transplant. This chain uses TRBV3 with TRBJ2-7; D gene unclear. Partial CDR3 DNA: TGTGCCAGCAGCTTGGCCAGGAGGGAACAGTAC. As protein: CASSLARREQY. The entire CDR3 sequence reads CASSLARREQYF.